This T cell receptor beta chain was identified in a study of identical twins. General study points: Abundant cord blood beta clonotypes carried fewer insertions; memory repertoires showed none.

Healthy Caucasians provided all donations. The sample holds many counts of this clonotype. Its target is unknown. In TCRdb, the 5' RACE reads were re-called with MiXCR into one record per CDR3 protein. The table has under 800,000 distinct CDR3 sequences, over 20% seen once; the top ten hold approximately 4.5%. The V gene lost 6 bases and the J gene lost 5 bases, with 13 bases spanning the gap. The CDR3 sequence is 13 residues long. Germline V gives CDR1 MNHNS, CDR2 SASEGT. The same specimen was also included in a second study, on T cells expressing NK-cell markers. According to that study: Seven sequenced donors out of eight were HCMV-seropositive, one seronegative. No clear determination of HCMV specificity was made for expanded NKG2C+ T cell clones.

This receptor was identified in a woman between 18 and 30 years old in good health. The sample taken for sequencing was PBMCs. This chain uses TRBV6-1 with TRBJ2-5, with D perhaps being TRBD1 or TRBD2 (5 bases each). CDR3 loop: CASRPGSSETQYF. As DNA, the CDR3 is TGTGCCAGCAGGCCAGGGAGCAGCGAGACCCAGTACTTC.